One sample yielded the 31 T cell receptor beta chains listed below, sequenced in a study of blood T cells in healthy people across ages. Through a sample-barcoded 5' primer and a J-beta primer mix, a second PCR was run for roughly 6 to 12 cycles. From the 5' RACE reads, TCRdb called clonotypes with MiXCR, one entry per CDR3 protein. The sample includes approximately 900,000 distinct CDR3 sequences, around 29% of them seen just once. These sequences were also reported in another study, on T cells of mothers and their children.

Sequencing was done on a sample of blood. Receptor source: a woman aged 40 to 49 in good health.

The CDR3 loop is CASSFQGFTYEQYF. DNA of the CDR3: TGTGCCAGCAGTTTTCAGGGGTTTACCTACGAGCAGTACTTC. The chain couples TRBV27 to TRBJ2-7; possibly TRBD1 for D (6 bases). V was pared by 3 bases and J by 2 bases, with 11 bases between. The CDR3 runs to 14 residues. The V gene's germline CDR1 is MNHEY and CDR2 SMNVEV (reference sequence).

Notes on this clonotype: At one of its ends the junction is not consistent with the germline gene, which may arise from a read error. The CDR3: CASSLTSGLNNEQYF. Here the CDR3 DNA reads TGTGCTAGCAGCTTAACGTCAGGGCTTAACAATGAGCAGTACTTC. This rearrangement joins TRBV7-7 to TRBJ2-4; possibly TRBD1 for D (5 bases). The CDR3 has 15 amino acids. CDR1 and CDR2 (germline): SSHAT, FNYEAQ (reference sequence).

The sample holds a few counts of this clonotype. V and J are TRBV14 and TRBJ2-5; TRBD2 aligns across 8 bases. Losses at the gene ends were 3 bases for V and 5 bases for J; bases not matched to a gene: 5. From germline, CDR1 is SGHDN and CDR2 FVKESK. CDR3 length: 14 residues. The CDR3 coding sequence is TGTGCCAGCAGCCATCAGCGGGGGACGGAGACCCAGTACTTC. Residues: CASSHQRGTETQYF.

At least ten counts were recorded for this clonotype. This chain connects TRBV4-1 to TRBJ2-1, with D uncertain. This CDR3 region has 14 residues. From germline, CDR1 is MGHRA and CDR2 YSYEKL. V was pared by 0 bases and J by 7 bases, with 10 bases between. The CDR3 coding sequence is TGCGCCAGCAGCCAAGACAGATCCCTAAATGAGCAGTTCTTC. Encoded protein: CASSQDRSLNEQFF.

This clonotype was observed a handful of times. This chain connects TRBV20-1 to TRBJ1-2, with TRBD1 as a possible D gene (5 bases). CDR1 and CDR2 (germline): DFQATT, SNEGSKA (reference sequence). This CDR3 is 15 amino acids long. Trimming took 3 bases from V and 2 from J, leaving 16 bases between them. The CDR3 protein is CSARTLSGKNYGYTF. The CDR3 nucleotides are TGCAGTGCTAGGACCCTGTCAGGGAAAAACTATGGCTACACCTTC.

This clonotype was seen a handful of times. This chain uses TRBV27 with TRBJ2-5; 13 bases agree with TRBD2. The J call is in doubt because the DNA end fits TRBJ2-7 better. This CDR3 contains 13 residues. CDR1 and CDR2 from the germline V gene are MNHEY and SMNVEV (reference sequence). CDR3 loop: CASRGLAGFEQYF. CDR3 DNA: TGTGCCAGCAGGGGACTAGCGGGATTCGAGCAGTACTTC.

The chain links TRBV7-9 to TRBJ2-7; D is ambiguous. The CDR3 is made up of 13 amino acids. CDR1 is SEHNR, CDR2 FQNEAQ, per germline (reference sequence). Trimming left V 0 bases short and J 12 bases short, with 15 bases between. The CDR3 sequence is CASSLAAGETRYF. The CDR3 DNA follows: TGTGCCAGCAGCTTAGCTGCAGGAGAGACCCGGTACTTC.

Many counts were recorded for this clonotype. The chain is built from TRBV5-1 and TRBJ2-7; the D gene is possibly TRBD2 (6 bases). This CDR3 region has 15 residues. The germline V gene encodes CDR1 SGHRS and CDR2 YFSETQ. Trimming left V 4 bases short and J 1 base short, with 15 bases between. CDR3 DNA sequence: TGCGCCAGCAGCCTTCTTCGGGGGTCTTCCTACGAGCAGTACTTC. Amino acid sequence: CASSLLRGSSYEQYF. Filled out from reference TRBV5-1 and TRBJ2-7, the complete variable domain reads KAGVTQTPRYLIKTRGQQVTLSCSPISGHRSVSWYQQTPGQGLQFLFEYFSETQRNKGNFPGRFSGRQFSNSRSEMNVSTLELGDSALYLCASSLLRGSSYEQYFGPGTRLTVT.

For this clonotype: One base away lies a much larger clone, so this may be a sequencing read error. The rearrangement links TRBV29-1 to TRBJ2-1, with D hard to call. V was trimmed by 6 bases and J by 4 bases, leaving 7 bases between them. Germline CDR1 reads SQVTM; CDR2 reads ANQGSEA. The CDR3 extends over 11 amino acids. The DNA of the CDR3 is TGCAGCGTCCGAACGTACAATGAGCAGTTCTTC. Residues: CSVRTYNEQFF.

This clonotype was counted between two and nine times. This sequence joins TRBV5-5 and TRBJ2-3, with TRBD2 identical over 10 bases. From germline, CDR1 is SGHKS and CDR2 YYEKEE (reference sequence). The V segment lost 1 base and the J segment 5 bases; nucleotides outside the gene matches: 10. This CDR3 is 17 amino acids long. CDR3 sequence: CASSLFRLAGVGDTQYF. The CDR3 DNA follows: TGTGCCAGCAGCTTGTTCCGGCTAGCGGGGGTGGGAGATACGCAGTATTTT.

About this clonotype: This clone may be a read error of a much larger clone one base away. The chain joins TRBV7-7 to TRBJ2-4, with 10 bases fitting TRBD2. Per the germline V gene, CDR1 is SSHAT and CDR2 is FNYEAQ (reference sequence). The CDR3 consists of 16 residues. The CDR3 loop is CASSQLAGAATNEQYF. CDR3 sequence (DNA): TGTGCTAGCAGCCAGCTAGCGGGGGCAGCTACCAATGAGCAGTACTTC.

There are a few counts of this clonotype. The chain carries TRBV28 and TRBJ1-5; 7 positions agree with TRBD2. Judging by the DNA end, TRBJ2-3 fits better; the J call may be wrong. CDR3 length equals 17 residues. CDR1 is MDHEN, CDR2 SYDVKM, per germline. CDR3 sequence: CASSLFGGEGLTDTQYF. Here the CDR3 DNA reads TGTGCCAGCAGTTTATTTGGAGGGGAGGGTTTAACAGATACGCAGTATTTT.

This rearrangement joins TRBV5-1 to TRBJ2-1, with 9 bases lining up with TRBD1. Per the germline V gene, CDR1 is SGHRS and CDR2 is YFSETQ. The CDR3 runs 15 residues. The ends lost 4 bases at V and 8 bases at J; junction bases unmatched: 10. The CDR3 nucleotides are TGCGCCAGCAGCGCCGGGACAGGGCCATACGATGAGCAGTTCTTC. Amino acids: CASSAGTGPYDEQFF.

This clonotype turned up a few times. The rearrangement joins TRBV28 to TRBJ2-6; 8 bases agree with TRBD1. There are 18 residues in the CDR3. The germline gives CDR1 MDHEN, CDR2 SYDVKM. After removal of 5 bases from V and 1 base from J, the junction contained 10 bases not matched to a gene. The CDR3: CASSRRTGHGSGANVLTF. The DNA of the CDR3 is TGTGCCAGCAGTCGAAGGACAGGGCACGGGTCTGGGGCCAACGTCCTGACTTTC. Combining the CDR3 with reference TRBV28 and TRBJ2-6 gives the whole variable domain DVKVTQSSRYLVKRTGEKVFLECVQDMDHENMFWYRQDPGLGLRLIYFSYDVKMKEKGDIPEGYSVSREKKERFSLILESASTNQTSMYLCASSRRTGHGSGANVLTFGAGSRLTVL.

At least ten counts were recorded for this clonotype. This chain uses TRBV4-2 with TRBJ2-2; 11 bases map to TRBD2. The CDR3 has 15 amino acids. Germline assignment: CDR1 LGHNA and CDR2 YNFKEQ. With 2 bases clipped from V and 4 bases from J, the junction kept 0 bases outside the gene matches. CDR3 amino acids: CASSQLAGGTGELFF. CDR3 coding DNA: TGTGCCAGCAGCCAACTAGCGGGGGGCACCGGGGAGCTGTTTTTT.

This clonotype showed up many times. The V call is TRBV4-1, the J call TRBJ1-5; possible D gene TRBD1, 6 bases. Per germline, CDR1 MGHRA and CDR2 YSYEKL. V shed 0 bases and J shed 6 bases, with 15 bases lying between them. The CDR3 consists of 16 residues. For the CDR3, the DNA is TGCGCCAGCAGCCAAGATACCCCGGGGGCAGGTCAGCCCCAGCATTTT. It encodes CASSQDTPGAGQPQHF.

This clonotype appeared many times. This chain connects TRBV9 to TRBJ2-3; 10 positions agree with TRBD2. The CDR3 runs 15 residues. Germline V CDR1 and CDR2: SGDLS, YYNGEE. V lost 2 bases and J lost 4; bases outside the gene matches: 4. The CDR3 protein is CASSVVAGGADTQYF. DNA for the CDR3: TGTGCCAGCAGCGTGGTAGCGGGGGGCGCAGATACGCAGTATTTT. Combining the CDR3 with reference TRBV9 and TRBJ2-3 gives the whole variable domain DSGVTQTPKHLITATGQRVTLRCSPRSGDLSVYWYQQSLDQGLQFLIQYYNGEERAKGNILERFSAQQFPDLHSELNLSSLELGDSALYFCASSVVAGGADTQYFGPGTRLTVL.

The rearrangement uses TRBV28 and TRBJ1-1; no firm D call. Germline CDR1 is MDHEN and CDR2 is SYDVKM. V lost 8 bases and J 1 base, leaving 11 bases between the germline ends. This CDR3 spans 13 amino acids. CDR3 nucleotide sequence: TGTGCCAGCGGCCTTATACAGAACACTGAAGCTTTCTTT. This codes for CASGLIQNTEAFF. The full variable domain, with the rest looked up from reference TRBV28 and TRBJ1-1, is DVKVTQSSRYLVKRTGEKVFLECVQDMDHENMFWYRQDPGLGLRLIYFSYDVKMKEKGDIPEGYSVSREKKERFSLILESASTNQTSMYLCASGLIQNTEAFFGQGTRLTVV.

Comments on this clonotype: This clone may be a read error of a much larger clone one base away. J is TRBJ2-3 and V is TRBV7-9, with D possibly being TRBD1 or TRBD2 (5 bases each). Deletions cut 3 bases from V and 6 bases from J, with 13 bases between. The germline CDR1 and CDR2 sequences are SEHNR and FQNEAQ (reference sequence). The CDR3 consists of 14 residues. The CDR3 here is CASSLGRQRDTQYF. In nucleotides, the CDR3 is TGTGCCAGCAGCTTGGGGCGTCAGCGGGATACGCAGTATTTT.

This chain uses TRBV12-3 or TRBV12-4 with TRBJ1-1, with no clear D. V lost 7 bases and J 7 bases, leaving 10 bases between the germline ends. The CDR3 sequence is 11 residues long. The CDR3 DNA reads as TGTGCCAGCAACAGAGATTTTGAAGCTTTCTTT. Translating it yields CASNRDFEAFF.

This clonotype turned up a few times. The chain links TRBV12-3 or TRBV12-4 to TRBJ1-1, with D unresolved. The CDR3 is made up of 14 amino acids. Trimming pared 4 bases from V and 3 bases from J, leaving 12 bases between. The CDR3 region has the DNA TGTGCCAGCAGTTCTGGGAGTCGCGACACTGAAGCTTTCTTT. This translates into CASSSGSRDTEAFF.

The sample holds many counts of this clonotype. This chain uses TRBV10-3 with TRBJ2-3; D is uncertain. From germline, CDR1 is ENHRY and CDR2 SYGVKD. CDR3 length equals 13 residues. V gave up 6 bases and J gave up 0 bases, with 7 bases separating them. CDR3: CAISPYSTDTQYF. In nucleotides, the CDR3 is TGTGCCATCAGCCCCTATAGCACAGATACGCAGTATTTT.

The rearrangement links TRBV5-1 to TRBJ1-2; the match to TRBD1 covers 10 bases. Germline V gene data show CDR1 as SGHRS and CDR2 as YFSETQ. J was trimmed by 7 bases and V by 2 bases; bases with no gene match: 8. There are 15 residues in the CDR3. CDR3 bases: TGCGCCAGCAGCTTTACCGGGACAGGGGCTGTTGGCTACACCTTC. It is translated as CASSFTGTGAVGYTF.

This clonotype has a handful of counts. It may be a read error: a sequence one base away is much more abundant. The chain recombines TRBV29-1 with TRBJ2-7; the D call may be TRBD1 or TRBD2 (5 bases each). Germline-derived CDR1 and CDR2 are SQVTM and ANQGSEA. The CDR3 runs to 14 residues. CDR3: CSAESGTNSYEQYF. The CDR3 DNA reads TGCAGCGCTGAATCAGGGACCAACTCCTACGAGCAGTACTTC.

This chain joins TRBV28 and TRBJ2-1, with D possibly being TRBD1 or TRBD2 (5 bases each). CDR1 is MDHEN and CDR2 is SYDVKM in the germline V gene. Trimming took 4 bases from V and 4 from J, leaving 20 bases between them. CDR3 length equals 17 residues. In DNA form, the CDR3 reads TGTGCCAGCAGTTCGGGACCGACGAAGGGGTTTTACAATGAGCAGTTCTTC. Its protein product is CASSSGPTKGFYNEQFF.

The V gene is TRBV20-1, the J gene TRBJ2-7, with TRBD2 identical over 8 bases. Germline-derived CDR1 and CDR2 are DFQATT and SNEGSKA (reference sequence). V trimming: 3 bases; J trimming: 0 bases; junction bases outside the gene matches: 7. The CDR3 is made up of 15 amino acids. DNA of the CDR3: TGCAGTGCTAGTCGAGGCGGGGGGAGCTCCTACGAGCAGTACTTC. It yields the protein CSASRGGGSSYEQYF.

With respect to this clonotype: The junction does not match germline at one end; this may be a read error. The chain is built from TRBV3-1 and TRBJ1-1; D remains ambiguous. CDR3 length: 13 residues. Germline V gives CDR1 LGHDT, CDR2 YNNKEL (reference sequence). CDR3 sequence: CASSQDGRSETFF. Written as DNA, the CDR3 is TGCGCCAGCAGCCAAGATGGTCGATCTGAGACTTTCTTT.

This clonotype has a count of ten or more. This rearrangement joins TRBV27 to TRBJ2-7, with D unresolved. Germline CDR1 is MNHEY and CDR2 is SMNVEV (reference sequence). Trimming stripped 0 bases from V and 3 bases from J, with 6 bases between. This CDR3 is built from 13 residues. The CDR3, as DNA: TGTGCCAGCAGTTTATCCAAGTACTACGAGCAGTACTTC. Translating gives CASSLSKYYEQYF.

Concerning this clonotype: Given a much more abundant clone one base away, this may be a read error. The chain carries TRBV12-3 or TRBV12-4 and TRBJ2-7; D remains ambiguous. The CDR3 extends over 14 amino acids. V was clipped by 4 bases and J by 7 bases, with 17 bases between them. The DNA for the CDR3 is TGTGCCAGCAGTTCATTGGGATCTAAGGATGAGCAGTACTTC. This codes for CASSSLGSKDEQYF.

This clonotype was recorded only once. This may be a read error: a much more frequent sequence differs by one nucleotide. The rearrangement links TRBV7-2 to TRBJ2-5; D possibly corresponds to TRBD2 (5 bases). Germline V lookup: CDR1 SGHTA, CDR2 FQGNSA. CDR3 size: 15 residues. The V end was cut by 5 bases, the J end by 13 bases, with 26 bases between. CDR3 in DNA: TGTGCCAGCAGCGTAGGGTTTCTAGCCAAAAACATTCGGTACTTC. Protein product: CASSVGFLAKNIRYF. Based on the CDR3 plus reference TRBV7-2 and TRBJ2-5, the full variable domain is GAGVSQSPSNKVTEKGKDVELRCDPISGHTALYWYRQSLGQGLEFLIYFQGNSAPDKSGLPSDRFSAERTGGSVSTLTIQRTQQEDSAVYLCASSVGFLAKNIRYFGPGTRLLVL.

The chain links TRBV27 to TRBJ2-4; 9 positions match TRBD1. Germline-derived CDR1 and CDR2 are MNHEY and SMNVEV (reference sequence). V trimming: 5 bases; J trimming: 4 bases; junction bases outside the gene matches: 12. The CDR3 consists of 17 residues. The CDR3 bases are TGTGCCAGCAGTCCACACACCTTGGACAGGGGAAAAAACATTCAGTACTTC. Translating it yields CASSPHTLDRGKNIQYF.